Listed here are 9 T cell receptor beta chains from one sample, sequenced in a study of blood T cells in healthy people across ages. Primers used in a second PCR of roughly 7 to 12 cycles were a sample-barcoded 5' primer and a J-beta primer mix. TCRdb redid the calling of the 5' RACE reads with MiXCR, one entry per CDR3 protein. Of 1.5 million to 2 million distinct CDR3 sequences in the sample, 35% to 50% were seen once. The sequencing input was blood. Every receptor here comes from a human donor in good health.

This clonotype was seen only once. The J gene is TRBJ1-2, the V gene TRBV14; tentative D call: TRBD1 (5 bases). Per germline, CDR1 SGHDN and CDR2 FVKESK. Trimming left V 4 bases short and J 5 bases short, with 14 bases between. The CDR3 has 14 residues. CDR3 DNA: TGTGCCAGCAGCCCTACGGACATGGTGTATGGCTACACCTTC. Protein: CASSPTDMVYGYTF.

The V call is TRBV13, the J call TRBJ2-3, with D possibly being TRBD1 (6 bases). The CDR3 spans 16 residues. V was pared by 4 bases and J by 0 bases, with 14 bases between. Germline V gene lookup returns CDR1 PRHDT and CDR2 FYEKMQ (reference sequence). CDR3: CASSSWTVPSTDTQYF. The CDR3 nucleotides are TGTGCCAGCAGCTCGTGGACAGTTCCTAGCACAGATACGCAGTATTTT.

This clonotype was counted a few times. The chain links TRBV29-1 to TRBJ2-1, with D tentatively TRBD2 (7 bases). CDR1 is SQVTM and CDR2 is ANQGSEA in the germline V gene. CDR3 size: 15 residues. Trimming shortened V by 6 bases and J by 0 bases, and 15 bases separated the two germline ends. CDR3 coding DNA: TGCAGCGTCGGCGGGGGCCCGGGCTCCTACAATGAGCAGTTCTTC. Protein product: CSVGGGPGSYNEQFF.

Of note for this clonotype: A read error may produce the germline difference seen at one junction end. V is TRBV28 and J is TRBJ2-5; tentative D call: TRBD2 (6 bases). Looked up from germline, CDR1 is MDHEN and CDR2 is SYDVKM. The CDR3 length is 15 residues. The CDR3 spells CASTQSGRGGETRYF. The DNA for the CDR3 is TGTGCCAGCACCCAATCTGGGCGGGGTGGGGAGACCCGGTACTTC.

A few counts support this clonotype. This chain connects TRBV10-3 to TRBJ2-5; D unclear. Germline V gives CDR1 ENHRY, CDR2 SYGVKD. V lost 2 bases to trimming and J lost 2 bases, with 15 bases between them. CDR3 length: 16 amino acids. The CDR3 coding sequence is TGTGCCATCAGTGAGCAAGGACCCTCTCCTCAAGAGACCCAGTACTTC. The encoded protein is CAISEQGPSPQETQYF.

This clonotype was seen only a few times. The CDR3, as DNA: TGTGCCAGCAGTTTTGGGACGAAATCCTACGAGCAGTACTTC. This codes for CASSFGTKSYEQYF. The chain has TRBV12-3 or TRBV12-4 and TRBJ2-7; the D gene could be TRBD1 or TRBD2 (5 bases each). V lost 3 bases to trimming and J lost 1 base, with 10 bases between them. This CDR3 is 14 amino acids long.

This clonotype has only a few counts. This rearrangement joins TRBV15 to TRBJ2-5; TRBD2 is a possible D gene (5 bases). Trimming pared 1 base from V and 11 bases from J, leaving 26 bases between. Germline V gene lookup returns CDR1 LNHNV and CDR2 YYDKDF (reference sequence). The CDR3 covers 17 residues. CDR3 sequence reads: CATSRAEGLLEFNEQYF. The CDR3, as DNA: TGTGCCACCAGCAGAGCCGAAGGATTACTAGAGTTCAATGAGCAGTACTTC.

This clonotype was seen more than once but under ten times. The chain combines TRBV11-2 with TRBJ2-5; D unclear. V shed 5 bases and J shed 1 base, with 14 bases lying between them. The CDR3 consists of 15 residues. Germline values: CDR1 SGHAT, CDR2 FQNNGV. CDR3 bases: TGTGCCAGCAGCACCAACCCCGCGGTCCAAGAGACCCAGTACTTC. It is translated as CASSTNPAVQETQYF.

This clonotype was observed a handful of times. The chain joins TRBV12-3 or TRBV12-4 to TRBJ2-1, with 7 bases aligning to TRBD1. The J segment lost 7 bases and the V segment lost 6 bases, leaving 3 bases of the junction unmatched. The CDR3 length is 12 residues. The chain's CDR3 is CASRYRGNEQFF. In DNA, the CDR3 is TGTGCCAGCAGGTACAGGGGTAATGAGCAGTTCTTC.